Listed below are T cell receptor beta chains from one sample, sequenced in a study of T cells after yellow fever vaccination. TCRdb used MiXCR to reprocess the 5' RACE reads, holding one entry per CDR3 protein. The table has 300,000 to 400,000 distinct CDR3 sequences, 9.5% to 12% seen once. The input for sequencing was CD4+ T cells sorted from PBMCs, taken 45 days after the yellow fever booster vaccination. Receptor source: a man in his late teens or twenties who received the YFV17D yellow fever vaccine. Both conserved end residues are part of each CDR3. A D gene is named only where the DNA matches it firmly. Rows may omit the clone size; those that give it use once, few, many or a size class.

>TRBJ2-7|NA|few|TRBV20-1
TGCAGTGCCACGTTGGGCAGGGATGTTGAGCAGTACTTC
CSATLGRDVEQYF
>TRBJ2-1|TRBD1|NA|TRBV12-3/TRBV12-4
TGTGCCAGCAGATCGGACAGGGCCTACAATGAGCAGTTCTTC
CASRSDRAYNEQFF
>TRBJ1-1|NA|many|TRBV7-9
TGTGCCAGCAGTTCACAGGGATACACTGAAGCTTTCTTT
CASSSQGYTEAFF
>TRBJ2-7|TRBD1|NA|TRBV4-3
TGCGCCAGCAGCCAAGGAGATAGGGACAGGAACGAGCAGTACTTC
CASSQGDRDRNEQYF
>TRBJ2-7|TRBD1|few|TRBV27
TGTGCCACCACGGACAGGGGGCGTGCCGAGCAGTACTTC
CATTDRGRAEQYF
>TRBJ2-5|NA|few|TRBV5-1
TGCGCCAGCAGCTTAGGGAGTAATCAAGAGACCCAGTACTTC
CASSLGSNQETQYF
>TRBJ1-5|NA|few|TRBV19
TGTGCCAGTAGTAGGACAGACAATCAGCCCCAGCATTTT
CASSRTDNQPQHF
>TRBJ1-6|NA|NA|TRBV10-3
TGTGCCATCAGTGAGTCGACTCTCGGCGGATTTAATTCACCCCTCCACTTT
CAISESTLGGFNSPLHF
>TRBJ2-4|NA|NA|TRBV6-2/TRBV6-3
TGTGCCAGCCGGGATACTGACGCCAAAAACATTCAGTACTTC
CASRDTDAKNIQYF
>TRBJ1-6|NA|few|TRBV7-3
TGTGCCAGCAGCTTAGGGACTTCTAATTCACCCCTCCACTTT
CASSLGTSNSPLHF
>TRBJ1-4|TRBD1|NA|TRBV20-1
TGCAGTGCTATGGACAGGGACGGTGGAAAACTGTTTTTT
CSAMDRDGGKLFF
>TRBJ2-5|NA|few|TRBV28
TGTGCCAGCAGTTTCCCTCCGAGTCCGGGGACCCAGTACTTC
CASSFPPSPGTQYF
>TRBJ1-4|NA|many|TRBV2
TGTGCCAGCAGGTTCGGAGAAACTAATGAAAAACTGTTTTTT
CASRFGETNEKLFF